These 5 T cell receptor beta chains share one sample of origin, sequenced in a study of CD8 T cells in ankylosing spondylitis. MiXCR, run by TCRdb on the 5' RACE reads, gives a single entry per CDR3 protein. The table includes some 200,000 distinct CDR3 sequences, over 10% detected once. The material sequenced was blood, either unsorted or a sorted T cell fraction (not recorded which). All receptors derive from a male donor with ankylosing spondylitis or in good health (not recorded which).

This clonotype has a handful of counts. The chain has TRBV6-5 and TRBJ2-2, with a tentative D call TRBD2 (5 bases). V was clipped by 2 bases and J by 1 base, with 8 bases between them. CDR3 length equals 15 residues. The germline V gene encodes CDR1 MNHEY and CDR2 SVGAGI. The CDR3 loop reads CASSYGAVNTGELFF. CDR3 coding DNA: TGTGCCAGCAGTTACGGAGCGGTGAACACCGGGGAGCTGTTTTTT.

This clonotype was counted many times. V and J are TRBV29-1 and TRBJ2-2, with TRBD2 identical over 8 bases. Germline V gene sequence: CDR1 SQVTM, CDR2 ANQGSEA. The junction had 7 bases not matched to a gene; V was cut back by 3 bases and J by 4 bases. This CDR3 spans 15 amino acids. CDR3 nucleotides: TGCAGCGTTGAGGGTAGCGGGGTGCCCACCGGGGAGCTGTTTTTT. Its protein product is CSVEGSGVPTGELFF.

The gene calls are TRBV29-1 and TRBJ2-3; D possibly uses TRBD1 or TRBD2 (6 bases each). Trimming cost V 7 bases and J 1 base, with 9 bases left between them. The CDR3 is 12 amino acids. Looked up from germline, CDR1 is SQVTM and CDR2 is ANQGSEA. CDR3 sequence reads: CSAEGGTDTQYF. The CDR3 coding sequence is TGCAGCGCGGAGGGGGGCACAGATACGCAGTATTTT.

This clonotype was recorded a few times. J is TRBJ2-7 and V is TRBV7-8; 7 nucleotides match TRBD2. The CDR3 extends over 17 amino acids. Germline V CDR1 and CDR2: SGHVS, FQNEAQ. Trimming took 6 bases from V and 1 from J; bases not matched to a gene: 15. The DNA of the CDR3 is TGTGCCAGCAGTGAGGACCCCTCGAGCGGGAAATCCTACGAGCAGTACTTC. Its protein product is CASSEDPSSGKSYEQYF.

This clonotype was seen only a few times. V usage is TRBV29-1 and J usage is TRBJ2-7, with D unclear. Looked up from germline, CDR1 is SQVTM and CDR2 is ANQGSEA. CDR3 length: 12 residues. The V end lost 5 bases, the J end lost 7 bases, and 15 bases lay between the germline ends. The CDR3 region is CSVRTFHGEQYF. CDR3 in DNA: TGCAGCGTTCGGACGTTTCATGGGGAGCAGTACTTC.